The 22 T cell receptor beta chains reported below all come from one sample, sequenced in a study of T-cell memory formation after mild COVID-19 (dated by TCRdb to the early 2020s). The library was obtained by 5' RACE. Instrument used: Illumina NovaSeq 6000. TCRdb ran its own pipeline on the public reads, namely fastp trimming at Q25 and MiXCR clone calling, and kept in-frame beta chains. Rows are combined by CDR3 protein, so each entry shows the most common genes and DNA. The sample profile shows roughly 200,000 distinct CDR3 sequences; 20% to 25% of them were found once. The ten largest clones take up about 21% of the sample. Sequenced: PBMCs or a T cell subset sorted from them (not recorded which). Every receptor here comes from an adult woman who had mild COVID-19 (a few samples of this study predate the infection). The sample titles of this study are shuffled in the database, so cell type and time point are left out; the donor was told from shared clones.

J is TRBJ2-7 and V is TRBV12-3 or TRBV12-4; D remains ambiguous. Trimming took off 6 bases at V and 2 bases at J, with 11 bases between the two ends. This CDR3 is built from 13 residues. This CDR3 is CASSDTRPYEQYF. Written as DNA, the CDR3 is TGTGCCAGCAGCGACACCCGACCCTACGAGCAGTACTTC.

The chain joins TRBV27 to TRBJ1-6; the D gene is possibly TRBD1 (6 bases). Germline V gene data show CDR1 as MNHEY and CDR2 as SMNVEV (reference sequence). The CDR3 is made up of 14 amino acids. The V end lost 3 bases, the J end lost 10 bases, and 13 bases lay between the germline ends. CDR3 DNA sequence: TGTGCCAGCAGTTTGCAGGGGCAGGAGTCACCCCTCCACTTT. Translated: CASSLQGQESPLHF.

V is TRBV15 and J is TRBJ2-2; D is undetermined. V lost 0 bases and J 6 bases, leaving 5 bases between the germline ends. Germline CDR1 LNHNV, CDR2 YYDKDF (reference sequence). The CDR3 consists of 13 residues. The CDR3 sequence is CATSRDNAGELFF. The CDR3, as DNA: TGTGCCACCAGCAGAGATAACGCCGGGGAGCTGTTTTTT.

This clonotype was observed a handful of times. The chain recombines TRBV3-1 with TRBJ2-3, with 10 bases that match TRBD1. V trimming: 2 bases; J trimming: 0 bases; junction bases outside the gene matches: 8. This CDR3 is 18 amino acids long. Germline-derived CDR1 and CDR2 are LGHDT and YNNKEL (reference sequence). DNA for the CDR3: TGTGCCAGCAGCCAACCTCCACCGGGACAGGGGAGCACAGATACGCAGTATTTT. Translating gives CASSQPPPGQGSTDTQYF.

The chain carries TRBV12-3 or TRBV12-4 and TRBJ2-3; perhaps TRBD2 as D (5 bases). The CDR3 runs to 15 residues. V dropped 5 bases and J dropped 2 bases, with 14 bases sitting between them. The CDR3 DNA is TGTGCCAGCAGTCCCCCAGGCGGGCTCACAGATACGCAGTATTTT. Residues: CASSPPGGLTDTQYF.

The chain carries TRBV7-3 and TRBJ1-3, with D possibly being TRBD1 (5 bases). Germline V lookup: CDR1 SGHTA, CDR2 FQGTGA. The CDR3 has 16 amino acids. The V and J ends lost 0 bases and 1 base respectively, with 10 bases between them. The DNA of the CDR3 is TGTGCCAGCAGCTTAACGGGGGGTTGGTCTGGAAACACCATATATTTT. As protein: CASSLTGGWSGNTIYF.

The rearrangement links TRBV12-3 or TRBV12-4 to TRBJ2-7; the match to TRBD2 covers 13 bases. The CDR3 totals 16 residues. The ends lost 4 bases at V and 2 bases at J; junction bases unmatched: 5. CDR3 DNA sequence: TGTGCCAGCAGTTCCCCGGGACTAGCGGGGACCTACGAGCAGTACTTC. As protein: CASSSPGLAGTYEQYF.

This clonotype was detected many times. DNA for the CDR3: TGTGCCAGCAGCCCGACTCTAGGGTTCTATGGCTACACCTTC. This codes for CASSPTLGFYGYTF. The chain recombines TRBV7-9 with TRBJ1-2; no definite D call. CDR3 size: 14 residues. Trimming cost V 5 bases and J 4 bases, with 14 bases left between them. Germline CDR1 reads SEHNR; CDR2 reads FQNEAQ (reference sequence).

This clonotype was detected a few times. J is TRBJ2-2 and V is TRBV6-5, with D possibly matching TRBD1 (5 bases). Germline CDR1 reads MNHEY; CDR2 reads SVGAGI. Trimming took off 0 bases at V and 4 bases at J, with 9 bases between the two ends. CDR3 length: 15 amino acids. The DNA for the CDR3 is TGTGCCAGCAGTTACTCGCGACAGAGCACCGGGGAGCTGTTTTTT. It translates to CASSYSRQSTGELFF.

CDR3 residues: CASSPERGHYEQYF. The DNA for the CDR3 is TGTGCCAGCAGCCCGGAGAGGGGGCACTACGAGCAGTACTTC. The chain links TRBV5-6 to TRBJ2-7; 7 bases agree with TRBD1. The V gene's germline CDR1 is SGHDT and CDR2 YYEEEE. This CDR3 has 14 amino acids. Losses at the gene ends were 4 bases for V and 3 bases for J; bases not matched to a gene: 7.

The rearrangement links TRBV13 to TRBJ2-3, with TRBD1 matching over 8 bases. The germline gives CDR1 PRHDT, CDR2 FYEKMQ (reference sequence). Losses at the gene ends were 3 bases for V and 0 bases for J; bases not matched to a gene: 8. This CDR3 spans 17 amino acids. CDR3 sequence (DNA): TGTGCCAGCAGCTTGGAGGACAGGGCCTCTAGCACAGATACGCAGTATTTT. It specifies CASSLEDRASSTDTQYF.

This chain links TRBV27 with TRBJ2-2, with TRBD2 identical over 7 bases. Germline V CDR1 and CDR2: MNHEY, SMNVEV (reference sequence). This CDR3 comprises 15 residues. Germline trimming cut 6 bases from V and 4 bases from J; bases unmatched to any gene: 8. The CDR3 sequence: CASRGGGPRTGELFF. The DNA for the CDR3 is TGTGCCAGCAGGGGGGGAGGGCCGCGCACCGGGGAGCTGTTTTTT.

This clonotype was seen more than once but under ten times. This chain links TRBV15 with TRBJ1-6; D not resolved. Germline CDR1 and CDR2: LNHNV and YYDKDF (reference sequence). The length of the CDR3 is 14 residues. Trimming removed 1 base at V and 9 bases at J, with 10 bases between. The CDR3 coding sequence is TGTGCCACCAGCAGAGTGCACCCTGGTTCACCCCTCCACTTT. Translated: CATSRVHPGSPLHF.

V and J are TRBV20-1 and TRBJ2-5; possible D gene TRBD1, 5 bases. This CDR3 has 12 amino acids. Germline V lookup: CDR1 DFQATT, CDR2 SNEGSKA (reference sequence). Deletions cut 0 bases from V and 9 bases from J, with 11 bases between. This CDR3 reads CSARDEGVPQYF. The CDR3 DNA follows: TGCAGTGCTAGAGACGAAGGGGTGCCCCAGTACTTC.

The chain links TRBV7-9 to TRBJ2-5; no reliable D call. CDR3 size: 15 residues. V was shortened by 2 bases and J by 3 bases, with 13 bases between the two germline ends. CDR1 is SEHNR, CDR2 FQNEAQ, per germline (reference sequence). The CDR3 loop reads CASSLPGQLKETQYF. The CDR3 DNA reads TGTGCCAGCAGCTTACCGGGCCAGCTAAAAGAGACCCAGTACTTC.

This chain links TRBV7-6 with TRBJ2-7, with D tentatively TRBD2 (5 bases). Germline values: CDR1 SGHVS, CDR2 FNYEAQ. The V and J ends lost 3 bases and 6 bases respectively, with 9 bases between them. This CDR3 comprises 12 residues. The CDR3 coding sequence is TGTGCCAGCAGCTTGCCCGGACTCGAGCAGTACTTC. It translates to CASSLPGLEQYF.

This clonotype was detected a few times. The CDR3 spells CATSGSGANVLTF. In DNA, the CDR3 is TGTGCCACCAGTGGTTCTGGGGCCAACGTCCTGACTTTC. This rearrangement joins TRBV24-1 to TRBJ2-6; D uncertain. CDR3 size: 13 residues. Germline values: CDR1 KGHDR, CDR2 SFDVKD. The ends were cut back, 5 bases at V and 1 base at J, with 2 bases in the middle.

With regard to this clonotype: A much larger clone differs from this one at a single base, so this may be a read error. The chain recombines TRBV29-1 with TRBJ2-1; 8 nucleotides match TRBD2. From germline, CDR1 is SQVTM and CDR2 ANQGSEA. The CDR3 is 16 residues long. With 7 bases clipped from V and 0 bases from J, the junction kept 11 bases outside the gene matches. The CDR3 region is CSAAGDVRPSYNEQFF. CDR3 nucleotides: TGCAGCGCAGCGGGGGACGTAAGACCCTCCTACAATGAGCAGTTCTTC.

This clonotype was seen a few times. The rearrangement joins TRBV13 to TRBJ2-3; TRBD2 might be the D (5 bases). Trimming removed 5 bases at V and 4 bases at J, with 13 bases between. The CDR3 is made up of 14 amino acids. CDR1 is PRHDT, CDR2 FYEKMQ, per germline (reference sequence). DNA of the CDR3: TGTGCCAGCAGCCCGGGGTTCCCTTCAGATACGCAGTATTTT. Translated: CASSPGFPSDTQYF.

This chain joins TRBV7-6 and TRBJ2-5; TRBD1 matches at 10 bases. Germline V gives CDR1 SGHVS, CDR2 FNYEAQ. J lost 1 base, V lost 6 bases, and 17 bases had no gene match. This CDR3 contains 19 residues. The CDR3 region has the DNA TGTGCCAGCAGAGCCGTCGGGACAGGGGCTACCCAAATCCAAGAGACCCAGTACTTC. Amino acid sequence: CASRAVGTGATQIQETQYF.

This clonotype appeared a few times. The V and J genes are TRBV5-4 and TRBJ1-6; 10 bases are shared with TRBD1. This CDR3 comprises 17 residues. Unmatched junction bases numbered 11, after V lost 1 base and J lost 10 bases. CDR1 SGHNT and CDR2 YYREEE come from the germline V gene (reference sequence). CDR3 sequence: CASSLQRPGQGNSPLHF. In DNA, the CDR3 is TGTGCCAGCAGCTTGCAGCGACCGGGACAGGGGAACTCACCCCTCCACTTT.

V is TRBV12-3 or TRBV12-4 and J is TRBJ1-1; D remains ambiguous. This CDR3 contains 11 residues. The germline V and J ends were trimmed by 7 bases and 3 bases, with 6 bases remaining between them. The CDR3 loop reads CASTRDTEAFF. CDR3 nucleotide sequence: TGTGCCAGCACTAGGGACACTGAAGCTTTCTTT.